Following are 32 T cell receptor beta chains from one sample sequenced in a study of T cells after yellow fever vaccination. TCRdb used MiXCR to reprocess the 5' RACE reads, holding one entry per CDR3 protein. Here the sample spans about 220,000 distinct CDR3 sequences, less than 7.5% being singletons. The material sequenced was CD4+ T cells sorted from PBMCs, taken on the day of the yellow fever booster vaccination. The receptors originated from a man under 40 who received the YFV17D yellow fever vaccine.

At least ten counts were recorded for this clonotype. The chain joins TRBV11-2 to TRBJ2-3, with TRBD1 matching 10 bases. Germline values: CDR1 SGHAT, CDR2 FQNNGV. V was clipped by 1 base and J by 6 bases; unmatched bases: 19. This CDR3 is built from 20 residues. The CDR3 sequence: CASSLGNGQGVRSWTDTQYF. In DNA, the CDR3 is TGTGCCAGCAGCTTAGGGAATGGACAGGGGGTTCGATCATGGACGGATACGCAGTATTTT.

V is TRBV7-6 and J is TRBJ2-1; 8 positions agree with TRBD2. The germline CDR1 and CDR2 sequences are SGHVS and FNYEAQ. J lost 5 bases, V lost 6 bases, and 15 bases had no gene match. The CDR3 consists of 17 residues. The CDR3 loop is CASRQRSTGGKNNEQFF. CDR3 DNA: TGTGCCAGCAGGCAACGGTCGACGGGAGGGAAGAACAATGAGCAGTTCTTC. The variable domain in full, completed from reference TRBV7-6 and TRBJ2-1, reads GAGVSQSPRYKVTKRGQDVALRCDPISGHVSLYWYRQALGQGPEFLTYFNYEAQQDKSGLPNDRFSAERPEGSISTLTIQRTEQRDSAMYRCASRQRSTGGKNNEQFFGPGTRLTVL.

The J gene is TRBJ1-2, the V gene TRBV14, with D tentatively TRBD1 (6 bases). Germline lookup yields CDR1 SGHDN and CDR2 FVKESK. The ends were cut back, 4 bases at V and 8 bases at J, with 11 bases in the middle. The CDR3 spans 12 residues. The CDR3 region has the DNA TGTGCCAGCAGCCCCGGGACACGAGGCTACACCTTC. As protein: CASSPGTRGYTF.

This clonotype was counted many times. The V gene is TRBV20-1, the J gene TRBJ2-3, with D possibly being TRBD2 (6 bases). CDR1 is DFQATT and CDR2 is SNEGSKA in the germline V gene (reference sequence). This CDR3 region has 15 residues. Deletions cut 6 bases from V and 0 bases from J, with 16 bases between. For the CDR3, the DNA is TGCAGTGCACCTTTCGGGGGTGGGAGCACAGATACGCAGTATTTT. Translated: CSAPFGGGSTDTQYF.

In this sample, this clonotype turned up a few times. The chain joins TRBV29-1 to TRBJ2-2; 14 bases are shared with TRBD2. This CDR3 region has 16 residues. Germline V lookup: CDR1 SQVTM, CDR2 ANQGSEA. The V segment lost 7 bases and the J segment 2 bases; nucleotides outside the gene matches: 6. The CDR3 protein is CSAKGLAGANTGELFF. The CDR3 region has the DNA TGCAGCGCCAAGGGACTAGCGGGAGCAAACACCGGGGAGCTGTTTTTT.

The chain joins TRBV10-3 to TRBJ1-2, with 8 bases that match TRBD1. The germline CDR1 and CDR2 sequences are ENHRY and SYGVKD. The CDR3 has 16 amino acids. With V trimmed by 4 bases and J by 2 bases, 9 bases remained unmatched. CDR3 loop: CAISVRSGQGNYGYTF. The DNA for the CDR3 is TGTGCCATCAGTGTCCGTTCCGGACAGGGCAACTATGGCTACACCTTC.

The chain employs TRBV7-2 and TRBJ2-1, with a tentative D call TRBD2 (5 bases). Germline V gives CDR1 SGHTA, CDR2 FQGNSA. The CDR3 length is 15 residues. V was shortened by 5 bases and J by 5 bases, with 16 bases between the two germline ends. CDR3 sequence: CASSLEASGDNEQFF. CDR3 DNA: TGTGCCAGCAGCCTCGAGGCAAGCGGAGACAATGAGCAGTTCTTC. Full variable domain (outside the CDR3, taken from reference TRBV7-2 and TRBJ2-1): GAGVSQSPSNKVTEKGKDVELRCDPISGHTALYWYRQSLGQGLEFLIYFQGNSAPDKSGLPSDRFSAERTGGSVSTLTIQRTQQEDSAVYLCASSLEASGDNEQFFGPGTRLTVL.

Ten or more counts support this clonotype. V usage is TRBV6-2 or TRBV6-3 and J usage is TRBJ2-4, with D possibly being TRBD2 (5 bases). Germline lookup yields CDR1 MNHEY and CDR2 SVGEGT. This CDR3 has 16 amino acids. V was pared by 0 bases and J by 0 bases, with 9 bases between. CDR3 amino acids: CASSYSGGVAKNIQYF. The DNA for the CDR3 is TGTGCCAGCAGTTACTCCGGAGGCGTAGCCAAAAACATTCAGTACTTC.

This clonotype has a count of ten or more. V usage is TRBV11-3 and J usage is TRBJ1-2; TRBD1 matches at 7 bases. The J segment lost 0 bases and the V segment lost 0 bases, leaving 7 bases of the junction unmatched. CDR1 is SGHNT and CDR2 is YENEEA in the germline V gene. The CDR3 has 17 residues. The CDR3 protein is CASSLDSDRRTNYGYTF. In DNA, the CDR3 is TGTGCCAGCAGCTTAGATTCGGACAGGCGGACTAACTATGGCTACACCTTC.

The chain is built from TRBV18 and TRBJ2-7; D is uncertain. The ends were cut back, 3 bases at V and 3 bases at J, with 12 bases in the middle. The CDR3 spans 14 residues. Germline assignment: CDR1 KGHSH and CDR2 LQKENI. The CDR3: CASSPVQRHYEQYF. The CDR3 nucleotides are TGTGCCAGCTCACCGGTTCAAAGACACTACGAGCAGTACTTC.

V usage is TRBV20-1 and J usage is TRBJ1-4, with a weak D call TRBD1 (5 bases). Between the trimmed V and J ends, which lost 0 bases and 2 bases, there was a span of 10 bases. CDR1 is DFQATT and CDR2 is SNEGSKA in the germline V gene (reference sequence). The CDR3 runs 15 residues. CDR3 sequence (DNA): TGCAGTGCTAGAGATCAGGGATCGACTAATGAAAAACTGTTTTTT. Its protein is CSARDQGSTNEKLFF.

This clonotype has ten or more counts. This rearrangement joins TRBV20-1 to TRBJ2-7, with TRBD2 matching 7 bases. The junction had 11 bases not matched to a gene; V was cut back by 0 bases and J by 6 bases. This CDR3 has 15 amino acids. Germline V CDR1 and CDR2: DFQATT, SNEGSKA (reference sequence). CDR3 DNA sequence: TGCAGTGCTAGAGACCTCCGGGGGGAGGTCGGCGAGCAGTACTTC. This codes for CSARDLRGEVGEQYF.

The sample holds many counts of this clonotype. This chain links TRBV5-6 with TRBJ2-3; TRBD2 agrees at 7 bases. The CDR3 consists of 14 residues. Trimming removed 4 bases from V and 2 bases from J; junction bases left unmatched: 4. CDR1 and CDR2 (germline): SGHDT, YYEEEE. The CDR3 DNA reads TGTGCCAGCAGCCCGGGACTATACACAGATACGCAGTATTTT. It encodes CASSPGLYTDTQYF.

Many counts were recorded for this clonotype. The chain joins TRBV9 to TRBJ2-1, with TRBD2 identical over 8 bases. Germline V gene data show CDR1 as SGDLS and CDR2 as YYNGEE. V gave up 4 bases and J gave up 6 bases; unmatched junction bases: 12. CDR3 size: 16 residues. The CDR3, as DNA: TGTGCCAGCAGCAAATCTATGGGACTAGAGGGCAATGAGCAGTTCTTC. Its protein is CASSKSMGLEGNEQFF.

There are a few counts of this clonotype. The gene calls are TRBV20-1 and TRBJ2-1; D might be TRBD1 (5 bases). Germline CDR1 DFQATT, CDR2 SNEGSKA (reference sequence). This CDR3 is 15 amino acids long. Trimming took off 7 bases at V and 1 base at J, with 17 bases between the two ends. The CDR3 coding sequence is TGCAGTGTCCAAGGTGGGGCTACGTCCTACAATGAGCAGTTCTTC. Its translation: CSVQGGATSYNEQFF.

The genes are TRBV18 and TRBJ2-5; TRBD2 is a possible D gene (6 bases). The V and J ends lost 3 bases and 1 base respectively, with 15 bases between them. This CDR3 region has 16 residues. Germline-derived CDR1 and CDR2 are KGHSH and LQKENI. The CDR3 DNA follows: TGTGCCAGCTCACCCGCCGGGGGAGGCTTCCAAGAGACCCAGTACTTC. Translating gives CASSPAGGGFQETQYF.

This chain connects TRBV12-3 or TRBV12-4 to TRBJ2-7; TRBD1 or TRBD2 may be the D gene (6 bases each). The V end lost 3 bases, the J end lost 4 bases, and 19 bases lay between the germline ends. This CDR3 spans 16 amino acids. This CDR3 reads CASSLTPGGHVYEQYF. Written as DNA, the CDR3 is TGTGCCAGCAGTTTGACCCCCGGGGGACACGTTTACGAGCAGTACTTC.

This clonotype was seen more than once but under ten times. The J gene is TRBJ2-5, the V gene TRBV4-3, with unresolved D. The ends were cut back, 1 base at V and 5 bases at J, with 11 bases in the middle. This CDR3 has 14 amino acids. CDR1 LGHNA and CDR2 YSLEER come from the germline V gene. CDR3 residues: CASSQGIAGETQYF. The CDR3 DNA sequence: TGCGCCAGCAGCCAAGGGATTGCTGGGGAGACCCAGTACTTC.

The rearrangement links TRBV7-9 to TRBJ1-3, with TRBD1 matching 7 bases. Germline values: CDR1 SEHNR, CDR2 FQNEAQ (reference sequence). This CDR3 comprises 14 residues. V shed 2 bases and J 6 bases; nucleotides not matched to a gene: 4. The DNA for the CDR3 is TGTGCCAGCAGCTTAAACAGGGGAGAAAACACCATATATTTT. Its translation: CASSLNRGENTIYF.

V and J are TRBV20-1 and TRBJ2-3; 11 bases match TRBD2. This CDR3 comprises 15 residues. Germline V gene lookup returns CDR1 DFQATT and CDR2 SNEGSKA (reference sequence). Losses at the gene ends were 5 bases for V and 1 base for J; bases not matched to a gene: 5. As DNA, the CDR3 is TGCAGTGCTCCGGATAGCGGGAGGGGCACAGATACGCAGTATTTT. Translated, it gives CSAPDSGRGTDTQYF.

This clonotype was counted between two and nine times. The V call is TRBV5-1, the J call TRBJ2-3; TRBD2 matches 9 bases. The length of the CDR3 is 16 residues. CDR1 is SGHRS and CDR2 is YFSETQ in the germline V gene. The V segment lost 4 bases and the J segment 1 base; nucleotides outside the gene matches: 7. DNA for the CDR3: TGCGCCAGCAGCCTCGGCGGGAGGGCAGGCACAGATACGCAGTATTTT. Its protein is CASSLGGRAGTDTQYF.

This clonotype was observed at least ten times. V gene TRBV20-1 combines with J gene TRBJ2-5; 7 bases are shared with TRBD1. Trimming at V came to 1 base and at J to 5 bases, leaving 10 bases not matched to a gene. Germline loops: CDR1 DFQATT, CDR2 SNEGSKA (reference sequence). The CDR3 is 15 residues long. The CDR3 reads CSARGPQGRVETQYF. CDR3 DNA sequence: TGCAGTGCTAGAGGCCCACAGGGGCGGGTGGAGACCCAGTACTTC.

This clonotype appeared a few times. The rearrangement joins TRBV27 to TRBJ2-5, with D hard to call. The germline V gene encodes CDR1 MNHEY and CDR2 SMNVEV (reference sequence). V lost 3 bases and J 5 bases, leaving 16 bases between the germline ends. There are 15 residues in the CDR3. The CDR3 region has the DNA TGTGCCAGCAGTTTCGCAGGAGCGTTTGGGGAGACCCAGTACTTC. Amino acids: CASSFAGAFGETQYF.

This clonotype was seen ten or more times. J is TRBJ2-7 and V is TRBV10-3; D remains ambiguous. Germline CDR1 ENHRY, CDR2 SYGVKD. This CDR3 contains 12 residues. Trimming removed 3 bases at V and 3 bases at J, with 6 bases between. The CDR3 here is CAISEDYYEQYF. DNA of the CDR3: TGTGCCATCAGTGAAGATTACTACGAGCAGTACTTC.

This clonotype was observed at least ten times. The rearrangement links TRBV9 to TRBJ2-2, with D possibly TRBD2 on 6 matching bases. The CDR3 covers 15 residues. V gave up 0 bases and J gave up 4 bases, with 10 bases separating them. Looked up from germline, CDR1 is SGDLS and CDR2 is YYNGEE. The DNA of the CDR3 is TGTGCCAGCAGCGTAGGCGGGATCCGCACCGGGGAGCTGTTTTTT. Translating it yields CASSVGGIRTGELFF.

The chain links TRBV24-1 to TRBJ2-7; D call uncertain. V dropped 12 bases and J dropped 1 base, with 9 bases sitting between them. The CDR3 is 11 amino acids. Germline lookup yields CDR1 KGHDR and CDR2 SFDVKD. CDR3 residues: CAGTDSYEQYF. DNA for the CDR3: TGTGCCGGAACGGATTCCTACGAGCAGTACTTC.

This clonotype has just a few counts. J is TRBJ1-1 and V is TRBV5-1; D uncertain. The CDR3 loop spans 13 amino acids. Trimming stripped 7 bases from V and 8 bases from J, with 18 bases between. The germline CDR1 and CDR2 sequences are SGHRS and YFSETQ. DNA for the CDR3: TGCGCCAGCTCTCTTACCCTAGGATGGGAAGCTTTCTTT. Amino acids: CASSLTLGWEAFF.

This clonotype was recorded many times. The rearrangement joins TRBV24-1 to TRBJ2-1; D not certain. Germline V lookup: CDR1 KGHDR, CDR2 SFDVKD. V lost 0 bases and J 5 bases, leaving 16 bases between the germline ends. CDR3 length: 17 residues. The CDR3 region is CATSDLPQSEGHNEQFF. In nucleotides, the CDR3 is TGTGCCACCAGTGATTTGCCGCAATCAGAAGGGCACAATGAGCAGTTCTTC.

This clonotype was counted at least ten times. The chain combines TRBV12-3 or TRBV12-4 with TRBJ2-5; the match to TRBD1 covers 8 bases. V was pared by 6 bases and J by 5 bases, with 2 bases of the junction left unmatched. The CDR3 sequence is 12 residues long. The CDR3 bases are TGTGCCAGCAGCAGGGGGCTGGAGACCCAGTACTTC. Residues: CASSRGLETQYF.

The rearrangement joins TRBV20-1 to TRBJ2-7; 7 positions agree with TRBD2. J was trimmed by 4 bases and V by 2 bases; bases with no gene match: 11. Germline V gives CDR1 DFQATT, CDR2 SNEGSKA (reference sequence). This CDR3 has 15 residues. In DNA, the CDR3 is TGCAGTGCTAGAACCCCGGGTGCGGGAGATTACGAGCAGTACTTC. Translation gives CSARTPGAGDYEQYF.

This clonotype was seen at least ten times. V gene TRBV11-3 combines with J gene TRBJ2-3, with TRBD2 as a possible D gene (6 bases). Germline CDR1 reads SGHNT; CDR2 reads YENEEA. V was pared by 3 bases and J by 6 bases, with 10 bases between. The CDR3 loop spans 13 amino acids. CDR3 sequence: CASSFSGSDTQYF. The CDR3 DNA follows: TGTGCCAGCAGCTTCAGCGGGTCGGATACGCAGTATTTT.

This clonotype was recorded a few times. The CDR3 nucleotides read TGTGCCAGCAGTTTATCTAACCGCCTGGACAATGAGCAGTTCTTC. Translation: CASSLSNRLDNEQFF. The chain recombines TRBV12-3 or TRBV12-4 with TRBJ2-1; unclear D gene. This CDR3 is built from 15 residues. The germline V and J ends were trimmed by 2 bases and 5 bases, with 13 bases remaining between them.